The clone carrying this T cell receptor (beta chain) appeared many times. These data belong to a study of T cell changes during pregnancy in multiple sclerosis. The CDR3 runs to 13 residues. Germline V gene data show CDR1 as ENHRY and CDR2 as SYGVKD. The V gene end was trimmed by 7 bases and the J gene end by 6 bases; junction bases not matched to a gene: 7. The data were produced by immunoSEQ multiplex PCR, yet TCRdb's version contains in-frame clones alone and is incomplete. Among roughly 50,000 clones listed, 94% were seen once. This TCR was sampled from a female donor with multiple sclerosis, enrolled in a pregnancy study. The chain joins TRBV10-3 to TRBJ1-1, with 8 bases that match TRBD1. This specimen was CD8+ T cells from peripheral blood mononuclear cells, taken in the third trimester of pregnancy. CDR3 sequence: CAITADRGAEAFF. The DNA of the CDR3 is TGTGCCATCACCGCCGACAGGGGCGCTGAAGCTTTCTTT.